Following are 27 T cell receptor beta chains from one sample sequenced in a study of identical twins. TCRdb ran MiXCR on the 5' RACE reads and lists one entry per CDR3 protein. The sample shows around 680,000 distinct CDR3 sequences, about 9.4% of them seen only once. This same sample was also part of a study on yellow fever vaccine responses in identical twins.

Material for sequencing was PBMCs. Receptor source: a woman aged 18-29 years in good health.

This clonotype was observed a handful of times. CDR3 in DNA: TGCGCCAGCAGCTTGGAGGCTTGGCGGGGGGGCCTTGAGACCCAGTACTTC. Its protein is CASSLEAWRGGLETQYF. The J gene is TRBJ2-5, the V gene TRBV5-1, with TRBD2 matching 9 bases. The CDR3 extends over 17 amino acids. Germline assignment: CDR1 SGHRS and CDR2 YFSETQ. With V trimmed by 0 bases and J by 5 bases, 11 bases remained unmatched.

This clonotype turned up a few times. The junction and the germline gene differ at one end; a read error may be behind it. CDR3 coding DNA: TGTGCCAGCAGCTTGGTCTCCTTCAATGAGCAGTTCTTC. This gives the protein CASSLVSFNEQFF. The chain recombines TRBV5-6 with TRBJ2-1, with D unresolved. Germline values: CDR1 SGHDT, CDR2 YYEEEE. The CDR3 runs to 13 residues.

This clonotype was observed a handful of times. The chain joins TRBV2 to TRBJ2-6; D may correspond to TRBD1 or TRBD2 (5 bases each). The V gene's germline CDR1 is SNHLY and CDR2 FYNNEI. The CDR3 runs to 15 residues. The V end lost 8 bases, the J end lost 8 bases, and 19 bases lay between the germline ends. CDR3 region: CASGGQILYSNVLTF. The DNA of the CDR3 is TGTGCCAGCGGGGGTCAGATTCTTTACTCCAACGTCCTGACTTTC.

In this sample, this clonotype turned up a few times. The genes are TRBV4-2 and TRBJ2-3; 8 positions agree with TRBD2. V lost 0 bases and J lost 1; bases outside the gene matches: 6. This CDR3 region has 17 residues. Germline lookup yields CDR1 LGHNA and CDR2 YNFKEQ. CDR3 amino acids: CASSQDIGRGGTDTQYF. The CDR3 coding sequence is TGTGCCAGCAGCCAAGATATAGGGCGGGGGGGCACAGATACGCAGTATTTT.

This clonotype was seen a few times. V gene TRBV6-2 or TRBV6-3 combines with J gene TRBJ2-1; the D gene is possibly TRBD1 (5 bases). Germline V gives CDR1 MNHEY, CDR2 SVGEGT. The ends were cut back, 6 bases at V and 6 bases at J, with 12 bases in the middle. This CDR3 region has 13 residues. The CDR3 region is CASRHTGTNEQFF. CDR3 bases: TGTGCCAGCAGGCACACAGGAACCAATGAGCAGTTCTTC.

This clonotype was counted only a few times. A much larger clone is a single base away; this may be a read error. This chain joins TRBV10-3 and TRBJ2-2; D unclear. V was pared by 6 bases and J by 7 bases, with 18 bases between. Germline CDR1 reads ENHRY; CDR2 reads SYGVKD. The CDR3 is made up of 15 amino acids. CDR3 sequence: CAIRIPLLGGGELFF. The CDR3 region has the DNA TGTGCCATCAGGATACCGCTATTAGGTGGCGGGGAGCTGTTTTTT.

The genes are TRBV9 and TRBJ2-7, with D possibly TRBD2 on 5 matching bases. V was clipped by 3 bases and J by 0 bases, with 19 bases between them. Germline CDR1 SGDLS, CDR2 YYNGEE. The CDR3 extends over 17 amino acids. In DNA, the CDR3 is TGTGCCAGCAGCGGAGGCGTTGTCGGGAACCACTCCTACGAGCAGTACTTC. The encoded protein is CASSGGVVGNHSYEQYF. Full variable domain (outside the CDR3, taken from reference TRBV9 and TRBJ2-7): DSGVTQTPKHLITATGQRVTLRCSPRSGDLSVYWYQQSLDQGLQFLIQYYNGEERAKGNILERFSAQQFPDLHSELNLSSLELGDSALYFCASSGGVVGNHSYEQYFGPGTRLTVT.

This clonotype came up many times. Here the CDR3 reads CASSDRGVQETQYF. For the CDR3, the DNA is TGTGCCAGCAGCGACAGGGGCGTCCAAGAGACCCAGTACTTC. This rearrangement joins TRBV3-1 to TRBJ2-5, with 8 bases aligning to TRBD1. The V gene's germline CDR1 is LGHDT and CDR2 YNNKEL (reference sequence). The CDR3 has 14 residues. V shed 5 bases and J 1 base; nucleotides not matched to a gene: 3.

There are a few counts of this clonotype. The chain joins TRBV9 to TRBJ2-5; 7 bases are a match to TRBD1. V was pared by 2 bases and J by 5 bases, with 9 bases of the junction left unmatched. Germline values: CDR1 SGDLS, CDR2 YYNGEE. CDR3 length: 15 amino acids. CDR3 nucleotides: TGTGCCAGCAGCGTGAAGGGGGCCGGGTTGGAGACCCAGTACTTC. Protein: CASSVKGAGLETQYF.

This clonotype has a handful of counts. CDR3 protein: CASRPGTSGDYEQYF. CDR3 coding DNA: TGTGCCAGCAGGCCAGGGACTAGCGGGGACTACGAGCAGTACTTC. The V and J genes are TRBV28 and TRBJ2-7; 13 nucleotides align to TRBD2. V shed 6 bases, J shed 3 bases, and the junction held 5 bases outside the gene matches. This CDR3 has 15 amino acids. Germline loops: CDR1 MDHEN, CDR2 SYDVKM.

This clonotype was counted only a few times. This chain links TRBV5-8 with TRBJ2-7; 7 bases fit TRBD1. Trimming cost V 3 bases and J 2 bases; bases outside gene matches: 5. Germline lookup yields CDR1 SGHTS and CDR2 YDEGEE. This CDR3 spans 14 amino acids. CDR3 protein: CASSSRGLTYEQYF. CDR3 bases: TGTGCCAGCAGCTCGAGGGGGCTAACCTACGAGCAGTACTTC.

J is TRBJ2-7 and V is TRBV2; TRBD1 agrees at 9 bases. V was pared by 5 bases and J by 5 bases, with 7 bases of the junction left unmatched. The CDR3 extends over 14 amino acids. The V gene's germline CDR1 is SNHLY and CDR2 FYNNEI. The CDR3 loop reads CASSSGTGWDEQYF. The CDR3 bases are TGTGCCAGCAGTTCCGGGACAGGGTGGGACGAGCAGTACTTC. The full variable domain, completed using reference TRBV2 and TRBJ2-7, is EPEVTQTPSHQVTQMGQEVILRCVPISNHLYFYWYRQILGQKVEFLVSFYNNEISEKSEIFDDQFSVERPDGSNFTLKIRSTKLEDSAMYFCASSSGTGWDEQYFGPGTRLTVT.

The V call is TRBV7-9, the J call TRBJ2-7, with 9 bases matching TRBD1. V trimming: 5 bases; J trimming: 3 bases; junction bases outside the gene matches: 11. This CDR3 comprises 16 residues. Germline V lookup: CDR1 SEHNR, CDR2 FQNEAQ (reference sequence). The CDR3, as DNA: TGTGCCAGCAGCGCTACCCCGGGACAGGGATACTACGAGCAGTACTTC. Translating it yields CASSATPGQGYYEQYF.

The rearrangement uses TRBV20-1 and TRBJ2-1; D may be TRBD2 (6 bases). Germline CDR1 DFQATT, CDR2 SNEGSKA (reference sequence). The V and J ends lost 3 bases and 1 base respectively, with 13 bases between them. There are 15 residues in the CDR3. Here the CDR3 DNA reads TGCAGTGCTAGCCCAACGGAGGGTTCCTACAATGAGCAGTTCTTC. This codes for CSASPTEGSYNEQFF.

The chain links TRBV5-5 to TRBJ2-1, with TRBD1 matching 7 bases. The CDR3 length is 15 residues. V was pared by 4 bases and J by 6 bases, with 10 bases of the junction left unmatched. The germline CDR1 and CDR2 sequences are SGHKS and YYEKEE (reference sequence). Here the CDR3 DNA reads TGTGCCAGCAGCCCGGGACAGAACAACCTCAATGAGCAGTTCTTC. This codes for CASSPGQNNLNEQFF.

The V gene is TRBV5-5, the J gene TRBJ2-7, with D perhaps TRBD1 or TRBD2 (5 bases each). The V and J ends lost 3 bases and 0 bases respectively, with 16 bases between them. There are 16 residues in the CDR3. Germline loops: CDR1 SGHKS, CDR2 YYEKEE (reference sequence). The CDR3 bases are TGTGCCAGCAGCTCGGCGACCGGGGCTACCTCCTACGAGCAGTACTTC. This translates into CASSSATGATSYEQYF.

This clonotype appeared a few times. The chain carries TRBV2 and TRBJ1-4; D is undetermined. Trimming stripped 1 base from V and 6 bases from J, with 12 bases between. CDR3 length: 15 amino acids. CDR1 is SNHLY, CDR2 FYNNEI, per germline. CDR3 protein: CASSEVGSVDEKLFF. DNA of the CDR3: TGTGCCAGCAGTGAAGTTGGGTCCGTTGATGAAAAACTGTTTTTT. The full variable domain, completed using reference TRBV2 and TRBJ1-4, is EPEVTQTPSHQVTQMGQEVILRCVPISNHLYFYWYRQILGQKVEFLVSFYNNEISEKSEIFDDQFSVERPDGSNFTLKIRSTKLEDSAMYFCASSEVGSVDEKLFFGSGTQLSVL.

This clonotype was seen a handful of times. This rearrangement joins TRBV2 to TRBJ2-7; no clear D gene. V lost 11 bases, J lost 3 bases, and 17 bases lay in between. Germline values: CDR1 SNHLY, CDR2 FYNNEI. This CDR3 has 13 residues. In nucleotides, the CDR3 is TGTGCCTCAAGCTTCGAAAAAAACTACGAGCAGTACTTC. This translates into CASSFEKNYEQYF.

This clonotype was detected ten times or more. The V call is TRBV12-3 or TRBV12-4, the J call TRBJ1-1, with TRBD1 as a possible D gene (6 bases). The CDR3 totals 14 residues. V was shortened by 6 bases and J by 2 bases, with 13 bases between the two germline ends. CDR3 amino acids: CASRHGQPNTEAFF. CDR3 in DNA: TGTGCCAGCAGACACGGACAGCCCAACACTGAAGCTTTCTTT.

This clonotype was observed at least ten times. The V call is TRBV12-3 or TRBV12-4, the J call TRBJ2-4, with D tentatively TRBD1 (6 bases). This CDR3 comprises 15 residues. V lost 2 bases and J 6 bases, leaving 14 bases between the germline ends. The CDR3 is CASSLSARGANIQYF. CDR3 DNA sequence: TGTGCCAGCAGTTTATCAGCCAGGGGCGCAAACATTCAGTACTTC.

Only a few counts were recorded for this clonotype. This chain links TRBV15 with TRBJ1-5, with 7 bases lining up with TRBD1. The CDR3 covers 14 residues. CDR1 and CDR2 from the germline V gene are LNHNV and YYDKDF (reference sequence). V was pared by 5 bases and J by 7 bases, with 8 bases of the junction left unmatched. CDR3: CATSENRGGQPQHF. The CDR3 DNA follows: TGTGCCACCAGCGAGAACAGGGGAGGGCAGCCCCAGCATTTT.

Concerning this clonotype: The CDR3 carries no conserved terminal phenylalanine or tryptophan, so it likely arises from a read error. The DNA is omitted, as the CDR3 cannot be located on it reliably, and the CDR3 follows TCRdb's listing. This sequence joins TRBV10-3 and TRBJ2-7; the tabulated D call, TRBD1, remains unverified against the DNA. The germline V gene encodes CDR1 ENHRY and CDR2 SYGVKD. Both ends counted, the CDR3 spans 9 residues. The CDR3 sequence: CAISGTGFL.

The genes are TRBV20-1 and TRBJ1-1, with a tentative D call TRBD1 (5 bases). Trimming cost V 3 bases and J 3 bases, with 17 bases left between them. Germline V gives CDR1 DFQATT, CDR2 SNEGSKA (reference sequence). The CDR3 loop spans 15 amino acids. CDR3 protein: CSASGGEGLYTEAFF. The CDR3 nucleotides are TGCAGTGCTAGCGGTGGGGAGGGGCTGTACACTGAAGCTTTCTTT.

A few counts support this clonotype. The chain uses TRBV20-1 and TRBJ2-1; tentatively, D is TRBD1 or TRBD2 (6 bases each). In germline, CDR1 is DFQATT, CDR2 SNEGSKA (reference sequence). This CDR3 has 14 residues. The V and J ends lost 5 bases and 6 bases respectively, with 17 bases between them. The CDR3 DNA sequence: TGCAGTGCTTCTCTGGCGGGGACACGCAATGAGCAGTTCTTC. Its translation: CSASLAGTRNEQFF.

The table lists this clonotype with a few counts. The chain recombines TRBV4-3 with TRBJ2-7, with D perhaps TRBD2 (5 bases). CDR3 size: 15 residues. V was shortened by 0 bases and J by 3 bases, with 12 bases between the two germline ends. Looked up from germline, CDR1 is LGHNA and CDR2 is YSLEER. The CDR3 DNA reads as TGCGCCAGCAGCCAAGAGAGGGCCAGTCTCTACGAGCAGTACTTC. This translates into CASSQERASLYEQYF.

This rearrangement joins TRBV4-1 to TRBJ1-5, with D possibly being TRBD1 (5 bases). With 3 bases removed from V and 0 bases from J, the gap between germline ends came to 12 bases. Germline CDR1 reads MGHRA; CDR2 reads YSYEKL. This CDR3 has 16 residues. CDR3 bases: TGCGCCAGCAGCCAGGGGGACTTCGGTAGCAATCAGCCCCAGCATTTT. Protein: CASSQGDFGSNQPQHF.

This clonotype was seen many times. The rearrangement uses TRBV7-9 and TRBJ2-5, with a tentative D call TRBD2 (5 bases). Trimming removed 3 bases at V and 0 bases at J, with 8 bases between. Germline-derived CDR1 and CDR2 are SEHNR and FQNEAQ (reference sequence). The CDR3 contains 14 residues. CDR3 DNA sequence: TGTGCCAGCAGCTTTCCCGGGGACCAAGAGACCCAGTACTTC. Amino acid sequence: CASSFPGDQETQYF.